A selection of T cell receptor beta chains follows, all from one sample in a study of CD8 T cells in Susac syndrome. TCRdb independently ran MiXCR on the immunoSEQ multiplex PCR reads; one entry per CDR3 protein. The sample holds 150,000 to 180,000 distinct CDR3 sequences, approximately 96% seen once. The specimen was CD8+ T cells from PBMCs. These receptors were taken from a human donor with multiple sclerosis. Each CDR3 is given with its conserved first and last residue. D genes are given only for firm matches. A row's size may be missing; if present it is once, few, many or a size class.

d_call: NA; j_call: TRBJ1-6; v_call: TRBV3-1; clone_size: once; cdr3_nt: TGTGCCAGCCATGTGCCGGGACCGGGTGATTCACCCCTCCACTTT; cdr3_aa: CASHVPGPGDSPLHF
d_call: NA; j_call: TRBJ1-6; v_call: TRBV27; clone_size: once; cdr3_nt: TGTGCCAGCCTCGGATTCCATACACGGCAACCAAATTCACCCCTCCACTTT; cdr3_aa: CASLGFHTRQPNSPLHF
d_call: NA; j_call: TRBJ1-2; v_call: TRBV27; clone_size: NA; cdr3_nt: TGTGCCAGCAGTTTGGGGCGGACGGGAAGGGGCTACACCTTC; cdr3_aa: CASSLGRTGRGYTF
d_call: NA; j_call: TRBJ1-5; v_call: TRBV7-2; clone_size: NA; cdr3_nt: TGTGCCAGCAGCCCCGGGGTGGGCAATCAGCCCCAGCATTTT; cdr3_aa: CASSPGVGNQPQHF
d_call: TRBD2; j_call: TRBJ2-7; v_call: TRBV7-2; clone_size: NA; cdr3_nt: TGTGCCAGCAGCTCCGGGGGTCTAGCGGTTAGCTCCTACGAGCAGTACTTC; cdr3_aa: CASSSGGLAVSSYEQYF
d_call: NA; j_call: TRBJ1-5; v_call: TRBV27; clone_size: NA; cdr3_nt: TGTGCCAGCAGTTTATCCTGGGGGGAGGATCAGCCCCAGCATTTT; cdr3_aa: CASSLSWGEDQPQHF
d_call: NA; j_call: TRBJ2-7; v_call: TRBV20-1; clone_size: once; cdr3_nt: TGCAGTGTTGAGGGGACCGCCCGGACCTACTACGAGCAGTACTTC; cdr3_aa: CSVEGTARTYYEQYF
d_call: TRBD1; j_call: TRBJ1-2; v_call: TRBV5-6; clone_size: NA; cdr3_nt: TGTGCCAGCAGCCAGGACAGGCTCAACTTGGGTGGCTACACCTTC; cdr3_aa: CASSQDRLNLGGYTF
d_call: TRBD1; j_call: TRBJ1-1; v_call: TRBV7-9; clone_size: NA; cdr3_nt: TGTGCCAGCAGCTTCAACAGGGGGCGAGACACTGAAGCTTTCTTT; cdr3_aa: CASSFNRGRDTEAFF
d_call: NA; j_call: TRBJ2-1; v_call: TRBV5-1; clone_size: NA; cdr3_nt: TGCGCCAGCAGCTTCCCCGGGGATGAGCAGTTCTTC; cdr3_aa: CASSFPGDEQFF
d_call: NA; j_call: TRBJ1-1; v_call: TRBV19; clone_size: NA; cdr3_nt: TGTGCCAGTAGACCCGCTAGGGGCCGGGACACTGAAGCTTTCTTT; cdr3_aa: CASRPARGRDTEAFF
d_call: NA; j_call: TRBJ2-7; v_call: TRBV4-1; clone_size: NA; cdr3_nt: TGCGCCAGCAGCCAGTCACCATTCGCTAGGGAGCAGTACTTC; cdr3_aa: CASSQSPFAREQYF
d_call: NA; j_call: TRBJ1-2; v_call: TRBV11-1; clone_size: few; cdr3_nt: TGTGCCAGCAGCTTAGCCCGGTATGATGGCTACACCTTC; cdr3_aa: CASSLARYDGYTF
d_call: TRBD1; j_call: TRBJ2-1; v_call: TRBV10-2; clone_size: NA; cdr3_nt: TGCGCCAGCGGCTCCGGGACAGGGAATGAGCAGTTCTTC; cdr3_aa: CASGSGTGNEQFF
d_call: TRBD1; j_call: TRBJ2-1; v_call: TRBV20-1; clone_size: NA; cdr3_nt: TGCAGTGCTAGAGATCGTGACAGGGGGAACAATGAGCAGTTCTTC; cdr3_aa: CSARDRDRGNNEQFF
d_call: NA; j_call: TRBJ2-3; v_call: TRBV29-1; clone_size: NA; cdr3_nt: TGCAGCGTTGAAGGTTGGGACGTTGACACCCCAGATACGCAGTATTTT; cdr3_aa: CSVEGWDVDTPDTQYF
d_call: NA; j_call: TRBJ2-1; v_call: TRBV7-8; clone_size: few; cdr3_nt: TGTGCCAGCAGCCTCGGGAGCTCCTACAATGAGCAGTTCTTC; cdr3_aa: CASSLGSSYNEQFF
d_call: NA; j_call: TRBJ1-5; v_call: TRBV4-1; clone_size: NA; cdr3_nt: TGCGCCAGCAGCCAAGGACAGGATAGCAATCAGCCCCAGCATTTT; cdr3_aa: CASSQGQDSNQPQHF
d_call: NA; j_call: TRBJ1-1; v_call: TRBV29-1; clone_size: NA; cdr3_nt: TGCAGCGTTGGCACTGAAGCTTTCTTT; cdr3_aa: CSVGTEAFF
d_call: NA; j_call: TRBJ2-1; v_call: TRBV29-1; clone_size: NA; cdr3_nt: TGCAGCGTTGAAGGTGTGGGAGGACCGAGCTCCTACAATGAGCAGTTCTTC; cdr3_aa: CSVEGVGGPSSYNEQFF
d_call: TRBD1; j_call: TRBJ1-1; v_call: TRBV4-3; clone_size: once; cdr3_nt: TGCGCCAGCAGCCAAGATCTCTCGACAGGGACTGAAGCTTTCTTT; cdr3_aa: CASSQDLSTGTEAFF
d_call: NA; j_call: TRBJ1-2; v_call: TRBV27; clone_size: once; cdr3_nt: TGTGCCAGCAGTTTCCAGGGGCACTATGGCTACACCTTC; cdr3_aa: CASSFQGHYGYTF
d_call: NA; j_call: TRBJ2-1; v_call: TRBV7-9; clone_size: NA; cdr3_nt: TGTGCCAGCAGCTTAGTGGGGCTGAAGAATGAGCAGTTCTTC; cdr3_aa: CASSLVGLKNEQFF
d_call: NA; j_call: TRBJ2-1; v_call: TRBV15; clone_size: NA; cdr3_nt: TGTGCCACCAGCAGCCTGCGGAGCTCCTACAATGAGCAGTTCTTC; cdr3_aa: CATSSLRSSYNEQFF
d_call: TRBD1; j_call: TRBJ2-3; v_call: TRBV7-9; clone_size: NA; cdr3_nt: TGTGCCAGCACCCTGGGACAGAGGCACACAGATACGCAGTATTTT; cdr3_aa: CASTLGQRHTDTQYF
d_call: TRBD2; j_call: TRBJ2-7; v_call: TRBV9; clone_size: once; cdr3_nt: TGTGCCAGCAGCGCTAGCGGGGGGGCCGACGAGCAGTACTTC; cdr3_aa: CASSASGGADEQYF
d_call: TRBD1; j_call: TRBJ1-1; v_call: TRBV2; clone_size: once; cdr3_nt: TGTGCCAGCAAACCCGGGACAGGGCTGCCTGAAGCTTTCTTT; cdr3_aa: CASKPGTGLPEAFF
d_call: NA; j_call: TRBJ1-2; v_call: TRBV6-6; clone_size: NA; cdr3_nt: TGTGCCAGCAGTTACTCTGTGGGGCGGGATGGCTACACCTTC; cdr3_aa: CASSYSVGRDGYTF
d_call: TRBD1; j_call: TRBJ1-5; v_call: TRBV30; clone_size: NA; cdr3_nt: TGTGCCTGGAATAAGGGGGCTTTAGAGCCCCCGCATTTT; cdr3_aa: CAWNKGALEPPHF
d_call: NA; j_call: TRBJ1-1; v_call: TRBV5-1; clone_size: NA; cdr3_nt: TGCGCCAGCAGCTCCTCAGGGGCGGTGAACACTGAAGCTTTCTTT; cdr3_aa: CASSSSGAVNTEAFF
d_call: TRBD2; j_call: TRBJ2-7; v_call: TRBV14; clone_size: NA; cdr3_nt: TGTGCCAGCAGCCAAGATTGGGAGGGTTACGAGCAGTACTTC; cdr3_aa: CASSQDWEGYEQYF
d_call: NA; j_call: TRBJ2-2; v_call: TRBV9; clone_size: once; cdr3_nt: TGTGCCAGCAGCTTAACTAGCTCCGGGGAGCTGTTTTTT; cdr3_aa: CASSLTSSGELFF
d_call: NA; j_call: TRBJ2-7; v_call: TRBV9; clone_size: NA; cdr3_nt: TGTGCCAGCAGCGTAAGGATAGTCTCCGAGCAGTACTTC; cdr3_aa: CASSVRIVSEQYF
d_call: TRBD1; j_call: TRBJ1-1; v_call: TRBV9; clone_size: once; cdr3_nt: TGTGCCAGCAGCGTAGGGGACAGTAAAAATGAAGCTTTCTTT; cdr3_aa: CASSVGDSKNEAFF
d_call: NA; j_call: TRBJ2-1; v_call: TRBV29-1; clone_size: NA; cdr3_nt: TGCAGCGTCCAAAACAACAGCTCCTACAATGAGCAGTTCTTC; cdr3_aa: CSVQNNSSYNEQFF
d_call: NA; j_call: TRBJ2-5; v_call: TRBV12-3/TRBV12-4; clone_size: NA; cdr3_nt: TGTGCCAGCAGTTTAGGGGCCAGGGTTCAGTACTTC; cdr3_aa: CASSLGARVQYF
d_call: NA; j_call: TRBJ1-1; v_call: TRBV7-9; clone_size: NA; cdr3_nt: TGTGCCAGCAGCTTAAGAAGGGCCCAGAGGACGACAAGCACTGAAGCTTTCTTT; cdr3_aa: CASSLRRAQRTTSTEAFF
d_call: NA; j_call: TRBJ1-1; v_call: TRBV12-3/TRBV12-4; clone_size: NA; cdr3_nt: TGTGCCAGCAGTTACGGACAGCCCCAGTATGGTGCTGAAGCTTTCTTT; cdr3_aa: CASSYGQPQYGAEAFF
d_call: NA; j_call: TRBJ2-7; v_call: TRBV12-2; clone_size: NA; cdr3_nt: TGTGCAAGTCGCCCCACAGGGGTCGGCTCCTACGAGCAGTACTTC; cdr3_aa: CASRPTGVGSYEQYF
d_call: NA; j_call: TRBJ2-3; v_call: TRBV6-1; clone_size: once; cdr3_nt: TGTGCCAGCAGTGAACCTATCGCTAGTAGCACAGATACGCAGTATTTT; cdr3_aa: CASSEPIASSTDTQYF
d_call: TRBD2; j_call: TRBJ2-7; v_call: TRBV6-2/TRBV6-3; clone_size: NA; cdr3_nt: TGTGCCAGCAGTTCCACCCTTAGCGGGGGGCCTCGGTACGAGCAGTACTTC; cdr3_aa: CASSSTLSGGPRYEQYF
d_call: NA; j_call: TRBJ1-1; v_call: TRBV14; clone_size: NA; cdr3_nt: TGTGCCAGCAGCCTTTCCGGCTTGCTCACTGAAGCTTTCTTT; cdr3_aa: CASSLSGLLTEAFF
d_call: TRBD1; j_call: TRBJ2-2; v_call: TRBV7-9; clone_size: NA; cdr3_nt: TGTGCCAGCAGCTCACCGACAGGGGGCACCGGGGAGCTGTTTTTT; cdr3_aa: CASSSPTGGTGELFF
d_call: NA; j_call: TRBJ2-5; v_call: TRBV13; clone_size: few; cdr3_nt: TGTGCCAGCAGCTTCGTCAGAGAGACCCAGTACTTC; cdr3_aa: CASSFVRETQYF
d_call: NA; j_call: TRBJ2-7; v_call: TRBV3-1; clone_size: NA; cdr3_nt: TGTGCCAGCAGCCAAGGACGGACCCGCCTCGGGCAGTACTTC; cdr3_aa: CASSQGRTRLGQYF
d_call: TRBD1; j_call: TRBJ1-2; v_call: TRBV12-3/TRBV12-4; clone_size: NA; cdr3_nt: TGTGCCAGCAGTCCTCGGGACAGGGGCCTCTATGGCTACACCTTC; cdr3_aa: CASSPRDRGLYGYTF
d_call: TRBD2; j_call: TRBJ2-1; v_call: TRBV6-2/TRBV6-3; clone_size: NA; cdr3_nt: TGTGCCAGCAGGCTGGGACTAGCGGAGACCAATGAGCAGTTCTTC; cdr3_aa: CASRLGLAETNEQFF
d_call: NA; j_call: TRBJ2-7; v_call: TRBV3-1; clone_size: NA; cdr3_nt: TGTGCCAGCAGCCAAGCTGGACTGAGGGAGCAGTACTTC; cdr3_aa: CASSQAGLREQYF
d_call: TRBD1; j_call: TRBJ2-1; v_call: TRBV19; clone_size: NA; cdr3_nt: TGTGCCAGTAGTATGGGGACAGGTTACAATGAGCAGTTCTTC; cdr3_aa: CASSMGTGYNEQFF
d_call: NA; j_call: TRBJ2-1; v_call: TRBV14; clone_size: NA; cdr3_nt: TGTGCCAGCAGCCAAGGGATCCGGGGCGAGCAGTTCTTC; cdr3_aa: CASSQGIRGEQFF
d_call: NA; j_call: TRBJ2-7; v_call: TRBV14; clone_size: NA; cdr3_nt: TGTGCCAGCAGCGGGAAAGGTCCCTCCTACGAGCAGTACTTC; cdr3_aa: CASSGKGPSYEQYF
d_call: TRBD1; j_call: TRBJ2-4; v_call: TRBV27; clone_size: NA; cdr3_nt: TGTGCCAGCAGTACCCCAGGGGGCTCACTAGCCAAAAACATTCAGTACTTC; cdr3_aa: CASSTPGGSLAKNIQYF
d_call: NA; j_call: TRBJ2-5; v_call: TRBV13; clone_size: NA; cdr3_nt: TGTGCCAGCAGCACGGACGGGTTGTCAGAGACCCAGTACTTC; cdr3_aa: CASSTDGLSETQYF